This T cell receptor beta chain is drawn from a study of T cell repertoires in cytomegalovirus infection. Study context: It was the public TCR beta signatures that indicated both CMV infection and matching HLA type.

Whole-study results and caveats: The study found HLA-C-restricted CMV-specific TCR beta clonotypes dominating the ex vivo response.

TCRdb re-called the reads through MiXCR, storing one row per CDR3 protein. The table lists a few hundred thousand distinct CDR3 sequences, roughly a sixth of them singletons. This clonotype was found a few times. Its target is unknown. The V end lost 6 bases, the J end lost 5 bases, and 16 bases lay between the germline ends. Per the germline V gene, CDR1 is MNHEY and CDR2 is SVGEGT. The CDR3 runs to 14 residues. Specimen: PBMCs. The chain is built from TRBV6-2 or TRBV6-3 and TRBJ1-1; TRBD1 is a possible D gene (6 bases). The receptor was isolated from a human donor in good health (CMV status not recorded). Some clones in this sample may be carry-over from other donors' samples. The DNA of the CDR3 is TGTGCCAGCAGCAACCAGGGGTTTTCAACTGAAGCTTTCTTT. Amino acids: CASSNQGFSTEAFF.